The source of this TCR beta chain is a study of shared clonotypes between healthy human individuals (dated by TCRdb to 2020 to 2022). About the full investigation: A couple of women and a few men aged 18 to 49 years were included in the cohort. For each donor, CD4 naive and CD4 memory were each run on three plates, CD8 naive on two plates, and CD8 memory on one plate. To estimate repertoire size and how much clonotype sharing occurs between individuals, the study deeply sequenced the blood TCR repertoires of five or six healthy adults. Libraries were prepared and TCR repertoires were sequenced by different laboratories using diverse techniques, in order to increase sequencing depth and limit assay-specific biases. Leukapheresis yielded between about 0.9 and 9 billion PBMCs per donor.

CDR1 and CDR2, per the germline V gene, are MNHEY and SVGAGI. There are 13 amino acids in the CDR3, from cysteine to phenylalanine inclusive. This entry keeps only the CDR3 DNA: 39 bases, framed from base 1. V lost 2 bases and J lost 7 bases, and the count of bases not matched to a germline gene is 0. TCR CDR3 regions were amplified from genomic DNA by multiplex PCR using the deep immunoSEQ assay. Genomic DNA extracted from each cell subset was distributed evenly over all wells of several immunoSEQ 96-well plates, and each plate served as one replicate. For sorted subsets, around 200 ng genomic DNA, equal to tens of thousands of T cell genomes, was loaded into each replicate PCR. Purified libraries were measured with a Qubit 3.0 fluorometer, size-checked on a Bioanalyzer 2100, and measured again with the KAPA Library Quantification kit. A separate single-read 150-cycle Illumina NextSeq 550 flow cell was used to sequence each immunoSEQ 96-well plate. On the study's bioinformatics: The immunoSEQ output contained only junctional sequences without quality scores, so filtering could not match that applied to full-length reads. Sequences were annotated with PyIR, a Python wrapper for IgBLAST v1.9, using IMGT germline references to assign V/J genes and CDR3. Any read was removed if the V/J assignment was weak (E-value above 1e-6), the CDR3 was missing, or the read contained stop codons, out-of-frame junctions, or ambiguous translated residues. V3J clonotypes were defined as sequences sharing the same inferred V gene, J gene, and CDR3 amino acid sequence. The percentage overlap between two repertoires was calculated by dividing the number of shared unique clonotypes by the size of the smaller repertoire. Three approaches were used to assess repertoire richness: RTK rarefaction, the Chao1 estimator, and Recon v2.1 estimates of unobserved clonotypes. Generation probabilities were computed with OLGA for all TCRbeta clonotypes obtained by the gDNA method from a few donors. TCRdb mirrors the immuneACCESS table, restricted to in-frame sequences. Some clones are absent from its copies; in checked studies, under half trace to an unresolved V gene, and the reason for the others is unknown. D and trimming come from the DNA, and the V and J calls and clone size come from that table. The table for this sample lists roughly 660,000 clones; roughly 87% of them were counted only once. About a third of the sample lies in the top ten.

On this clone itself: The antigen it recognizes is unknown. No much larger clone is present one base from it, and per-base qualities are unavailable.

The paper as a whole reports these results and caveats: Pairwise subsampling indicated that sequencing depth was expected to affect the degree of clonotype sharing among donors. Incomplete sequencing was indicated by rarefaction of sorted-subset datasets, despite the large sequencing depth. Because the study included only a small number of donors, the genetic and exposure-history diversity represented was limited. Larger estimated clonotype richness was generally found for naive subsets than for memory subsets. Sharing across several donors was observed for approximately 5% of naive CD4, under 4% of naive CD8, about 2.5% of memory CD4, and roughly 0.4% of memory CD8 clonotypes. Only blood was sampled, and tissue TCR repertoires likely differ from those in blood. Compared with non-shared clonotypes, the clonotypes found in all four sorted-subset donors had higher generation probabilities.

Healthy HIV-negative adults with no recently reported acute infections or vaccinations were included as donors. Every donor was a Caucasian adult residing in Nashville, Tennessee, USA. The CD8 memory samples were a combination of magnetically selected CD45RO+ cells and CCR7-negative CD45RA+ effector memory (TemRA) cells. Blood was collected by leukapheresis, and PBMCs were isolated by Ficoll-Histopaque density gradient centrifugation and then cryopreserved in liquid nitrogen vapor phase. Purity and quantity of every magnetically sorted T cell population were checked by analytical flow cytometry. Each sorted fraction had its genomic DNA isolated and then quantified by UV absorbance on a Nanodrop 2000c.

The sequence is built from TRBV6-5 and TRBJ1-3, with TRBD1 matching 9 junction bases. Specimen: memory CD8+ T cells from PBMCs. The sample's cell subset or site label is to be understood as: CD45RO+ cells pooled with CCR7-negative TemRA cells. This receptor was taken from a man between 18 and 35 years old in good health. Some clones in this sample may be carry-over from other donors' samples. The CDR3 region: CASSYDRGNTIYF. The sequenced DNA is TGTGCCAGCAGTTACGACAGGGGGAACACCATATATTTT.